Below are 15 T cell receptor beta chains sequenced from a single sample in a study of Ad26.COV2.S vaccination and SARS-CoV-2 variants. This sample's treatment: around 19 received Ad26.COV2.S at low or high dose, single or two shots; a few received placebo; per-sample allocation not given. Day 63 after the first injection of vaccine or placebo was the sampling time. This table comes from immunoSEQ multiplex PCR, and its TCRdb copy is limited to in-frame clones, with some not included. Of over 450,000 clones in the sample, 89% are singletons; the top ten hold over 1.5%. The material sequenced was peripheral blood, taken in a trial of Ad26.COV2.S vaccine versus placebo. The receptors were gathered from a person between 18 and 65 years old who received the Ad26.COV2.S COVID-19 vaccine or a placebo.

V gene TRBV27 combines with J gene TRBJ1-5; D ambiguous. V was cut by 3 bases and J by 7 bases, with 10 bases left in between. The CDR3 covers 13 residues. CDR1 and CDR2 (germline): MNHEY, SMNVEV (reference sequence). CDR3 amino acids: CASSFSDLQPQHF. CDR3 sequence (DNA): TGTGCCAGCAGTTTTTCCGACTTGCAGCCCCAGCATTTT.

This clone came up once. This chain uses TRBV9 with TRBJ1-2; D ambiguous. The V end lost 1 base, the J end lost 7 bases, and 14 bases lay between the germline ends. The germline CDR1 and CDR2 sequences are SGDLS and YYNGEE. This CDR3 contains 14 residues. The CDR3 loop reads CASSVSPESLGYTF. The CDR3 nucleotides are TGTGCCAGCAGCGTATCCCCGGAATCACTTGGCTACACCTTC.

A single count supports this clone. The CDR3 region is CASSSSRVVHEQFF. CDR3 bases: TGCGCCAGCAGCTCCTCCCGGGTTGTCCATGAGCAGTTCTTC. The chain joins TRBV5-1 to TRBJ2-1; D uncertain. V was cut by 3 bases and J by 8 bases, with 15 bases left in between. Germline V gives CDR1 SGHRS, CDR2 YFSETQ. This CDR3 has 14 amino acids.

The chain recombines TRBV7-9 with TRBJ1-6; 10 bases align to TRBD1. The CDR3 consists of 15 residues. The trim removed 5 bases at V and 8 bases at J, leaving 6 bases unmatched. The germline V gene encodes CDR1 SEHNR and CDR2 FQNEAQ (reference sequence). CDR3 residues: CASSPLGTGDSPLHF. Here the CDR3 DNA reads TGTGCCAGCAGCCCCCTTGGGACAGGGGATTCACCCCTCCACTTT.

Of note for this clone: Other DNA sequences in the sample encode the same CDR3. V usage is TRBV9 and J usage is TRBJ1-1, with D hard to call. V dropped 0 bases and J dropped 1 base, with 4 bases sitting between them. CDR1 and CDR2 (germline): SGDLS, YYNGEE. The CDR3 length is 13 residues. CDR3 DNA: TGTGCCAGCAGCGTAGGCAGGAACACTGAAGCTTTCTTT. This gives the protein CASSVGRNTEAFF.

This rearrangement joins TRBV7-9 to TRBJ1-2; no clear D. V lost 2 bases to trimming and J lost 5 bases, with 18 bases between them. The CDR3 is 16 amino acids. The germline V gene encodes CDR1 SEHNR and CDR2 FQNEAQ (reference sequence). CDR3 in amino acids: CASSLIPLGESYGYTF. The CDR3 nucleotides read TGTGCCAGCAGCTTAATTCCATTGGGCGAATCTTATGGCTACACCTTC.

The chain recombines TRBV7-2 with TRBJ1-1; D might be TRBD1 (6 bases). This CDR3 has 13 amino acids. CDR1 is SGHTA and CDR2 is FQGNSA in the germline V gene. V lost 5 bases to trimming and J lost 7 bases, with 14 bases between them. CDR3 nucleotides: TGTGCCAGCAGCGCGGACAGACTCTATGAAGCTTTCTTT. Translated, it gives CASSADRLYEAFF.

V gene TRBV5-1 combines with J gene TRBJ2-5, with 8 bases lining up with TRBD1. This CDR3 contains 13 residues. V gave up 4 bases and J gave up 5 bases; unmatched junction bases: 4. The germline V gene has CDR1 SGHRS and CDR2 YFSETQ. CDR3 loop: CASSPGGMETQYF. CDR3 nucleotides: TGCGCCAGCAGCCCAGGGGGCATGGAGACCCAGTACTTC.

The V call is TRBV24-1, the J call TRBJ2-2, with D possibly being TRBD1 (6 bases). The length of the CDR3 is 16 residues. V was shortened by 4 bases and J by 5 bases, with 16 bases between the two germline ends. Looked up from germline, CDR1 is KGHDR and CDR2 is SFDVKD. The CDR3 DNA reads TGTGCCACCAGTGACCCCAGGGGTCCGGGAACCGGGGAGCTGTTTTTT. This gives the protein CATSDPRGPGTGELFF.

The V call is TRBV28, the J call TRBJ2-3; D unresolved. Germline loops: CDR1 MDHEN, CDR2 SYDVKM. Trimming pared 7 bases from V and 0 bases from J, leaving 20 bases between. The CDR3 runs to 17 residues. The DNA for the CDR3 is TGTGCCAGCAATGCGTTCGGGTTTCTTTTGAGCACAGATACGCAGTATTTT. Amino acids: CASNAFGFLLSTDTQYF.

V is TRBV14 and J is TRBJ1-2; a possible D gene is TRBD1 (5 bases). Trimming shortened V by 0 bases and J by 5 bases, and 19 bases separated the two germline ends. The germline gives CDR1 SGHDN, CDR2 FVKESK. The CDR3 spans 17 residues. DNA of the CDR3: TGTGCCAGCAGCCAAGATTGGGGCAGCGTCGAAACATATGGCTACACCTTC. Translation gives CASSQDWGSVETYGYTF.

This clone appeared once. The V and J genes are TRBV6-1 and TRBJ2-3; TRBD2 is a possible D gene (7 bases). Trimming shortened V by 6 bases and J by 5 bases, and 18 bases separated the two germline ends. This CDR3 comprises 15 residues. Germline CDR1 MNHNS, CDR2 SASEGT. In DNA, the CDR3 is TGTGCCAGCAGCCAGAATCGGGGGGCAATAGATACGCAGTATTTT. It is translated as CASSQNRGAIDTQYF.

The V gene is TRBV6-5, the J gene TRBJ2-7; D may be TRBD1 or TRBD2 (5 bases each). Trimming removed 8 bases at V and 7 bases at J, with 15 bases between. CDR3 length: 12 amino acids. Germline CDR1 MNHEY, CDR2 SVGAGI. This chain's CDR3 is CASGDGASEQYF. In DNA form, the CDR3 reads TGTGCCAGCGGGGACGGAGCCTCGGAGCAGTACTTC.

The V gene is TRBV19, the J gene TRBJ1-2, with D unclear. The CDR3 consists of 13 residues. Trimming left V 3 bases short and J 3 bases short, with 8 bases between. CDR1 and CDR2 (germline): LNHDA, SQIVND (reference sequence). The CDR3 spells CASSIKGYYGYTF. As DNA, the CDR3 is TGTGCCAGTAGTATTAAAGGGTACTATGGCTACACCTTC.

This chain joins TRBV6-5 and TRBJ1-4; D remains unclear. CDR3 size: 15 residues. The germline V and J ends were trimmed by 2 bases and 2 bases, with 9 bases remaining between them. From germline, CDR1 is MNHEY and CDR2 SVGAGI. CDR3 region: CASSYGLRTNEKLFF. Here the CDR3 DNA reads TGTGCCAGCAGTTACGGACTCCGGACTAATGAAAAACTGTTTTTT.